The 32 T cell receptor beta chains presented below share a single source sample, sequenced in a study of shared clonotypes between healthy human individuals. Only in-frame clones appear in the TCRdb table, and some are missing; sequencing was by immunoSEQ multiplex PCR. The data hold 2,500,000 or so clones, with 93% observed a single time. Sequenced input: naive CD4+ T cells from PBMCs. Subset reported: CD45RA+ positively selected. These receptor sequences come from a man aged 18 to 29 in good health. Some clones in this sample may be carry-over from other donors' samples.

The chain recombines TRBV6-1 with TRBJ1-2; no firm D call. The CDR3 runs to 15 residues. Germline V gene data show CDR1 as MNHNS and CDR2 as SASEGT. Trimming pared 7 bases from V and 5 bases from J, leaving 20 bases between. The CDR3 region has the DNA TGTGCCAGCATGCTTCTCCGGAGTCAAGGGTATGGCTACACCTTC. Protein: CASMLLRSQGYGYTF.

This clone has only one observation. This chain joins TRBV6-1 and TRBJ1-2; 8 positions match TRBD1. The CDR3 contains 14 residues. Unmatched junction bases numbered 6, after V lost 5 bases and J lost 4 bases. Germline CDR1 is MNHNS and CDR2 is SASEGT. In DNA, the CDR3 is TGTGCCAGCAGTACCTGGGACAGGCGCTATGGCTACACCTTC. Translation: CASSTWDRRYGYTF.

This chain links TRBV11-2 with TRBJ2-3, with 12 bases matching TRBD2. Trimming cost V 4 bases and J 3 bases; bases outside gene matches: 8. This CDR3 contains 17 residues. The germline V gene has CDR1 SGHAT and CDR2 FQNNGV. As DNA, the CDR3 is TGTGCCAGCAGCTCCCCTAGCGGGAGGGCGTCTACAGATACGCAGTATTTT. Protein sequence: CASSSPSGRASTDTQYF.

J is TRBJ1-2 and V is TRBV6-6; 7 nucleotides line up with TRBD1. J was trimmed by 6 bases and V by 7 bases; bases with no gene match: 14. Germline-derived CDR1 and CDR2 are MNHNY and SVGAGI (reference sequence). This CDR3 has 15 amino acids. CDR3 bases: TGTGCCAGCAACGCCCGACAGGGCAGATTGGATGGCTACACCTTC. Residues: CASNARQGRLDGYTF.

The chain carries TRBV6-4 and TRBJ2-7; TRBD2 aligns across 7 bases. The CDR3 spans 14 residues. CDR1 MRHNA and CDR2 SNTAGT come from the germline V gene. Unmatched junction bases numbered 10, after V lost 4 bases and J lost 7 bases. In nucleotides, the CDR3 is TGTGCCAGCAGTGTCGGCGGGAGTAGGGGAGAGCAGTACTTC. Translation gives CASSVGGSRGEQYF.

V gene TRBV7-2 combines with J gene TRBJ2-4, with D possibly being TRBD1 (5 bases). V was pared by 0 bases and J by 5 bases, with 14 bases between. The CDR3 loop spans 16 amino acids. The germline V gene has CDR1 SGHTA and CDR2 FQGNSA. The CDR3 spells CASSLASRSGQNIQYF. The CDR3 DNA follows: TGTGCCAGCAGCTTAGCGTCTCGCTCAGGGCAAAACATTCAGTACTTC.

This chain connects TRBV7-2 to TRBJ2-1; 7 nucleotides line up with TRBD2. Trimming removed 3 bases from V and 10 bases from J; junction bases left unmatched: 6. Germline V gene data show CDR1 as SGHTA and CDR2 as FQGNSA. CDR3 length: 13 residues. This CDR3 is CASSFYLREEQFF. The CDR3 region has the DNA TGTGCCAGCAGCTTCTACTTGCGGGAGGAGCAGTTCTTC.

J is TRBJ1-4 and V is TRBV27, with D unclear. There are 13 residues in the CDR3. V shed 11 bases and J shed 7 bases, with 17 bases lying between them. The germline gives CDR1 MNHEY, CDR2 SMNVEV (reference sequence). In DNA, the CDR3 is TGTGCCTACCGCCACCGCCTATGTGAAAAACTGTTTTTT. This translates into CAYRHRLCEKLFF.

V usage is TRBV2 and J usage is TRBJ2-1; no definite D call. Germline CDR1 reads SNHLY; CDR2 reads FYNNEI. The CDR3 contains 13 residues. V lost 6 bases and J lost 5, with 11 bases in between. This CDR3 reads CASRPFRNNEQFF. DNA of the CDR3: TGTGCCAGCAGGCCCTTCAGGAACAATGAGCAGTTCTTC.

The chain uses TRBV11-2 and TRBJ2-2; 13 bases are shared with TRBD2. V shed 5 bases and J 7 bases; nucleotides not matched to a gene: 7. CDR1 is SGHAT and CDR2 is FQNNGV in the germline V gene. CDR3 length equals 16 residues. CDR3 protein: CASSPRTSGRGGELFF. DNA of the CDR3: TGTGCCAGCAGCCCCCGGACTAGCGGGAGAGGCGGGGAGCTGTTTTTT. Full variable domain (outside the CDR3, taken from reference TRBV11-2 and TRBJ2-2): EAGVAQSPRYKIIEKRQSVAFWCNPISGHATLYWYQQILGQGPKLLIQFQNNGVVDDSQLPKDRFSAERLKGVDSTLKIQPAKLEDSAVYLCASSPRTSGRGGELFFGEGSRLTVL.

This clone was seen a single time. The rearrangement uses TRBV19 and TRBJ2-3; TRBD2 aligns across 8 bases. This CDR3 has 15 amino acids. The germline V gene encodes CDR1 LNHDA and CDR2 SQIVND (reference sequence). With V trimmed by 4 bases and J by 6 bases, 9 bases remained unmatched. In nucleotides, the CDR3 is TGTGCCAGTAGTACACGAGGACTAGCCCCCGATACGCAGTATTTT. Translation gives CASSTRGLAPDTQYF.

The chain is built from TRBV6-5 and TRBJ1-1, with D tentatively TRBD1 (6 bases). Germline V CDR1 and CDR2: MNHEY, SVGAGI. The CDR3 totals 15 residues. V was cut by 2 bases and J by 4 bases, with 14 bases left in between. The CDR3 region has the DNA TGTGCCAGCAGTTACCCCTCTAGGGGGACCACTGAAGCTTTCTTT. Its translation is CASSYPSRGTTEAFF.

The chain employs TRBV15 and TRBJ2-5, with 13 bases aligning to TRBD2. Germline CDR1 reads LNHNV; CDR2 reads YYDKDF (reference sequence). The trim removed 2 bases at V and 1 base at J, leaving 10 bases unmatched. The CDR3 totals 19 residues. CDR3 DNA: TGTGCCACCAGCAGATGGGGGACCGGGACTAGCGGGATCCAAGAGACCCAGTACTTC. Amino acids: CATSRWGTGTSGIQETQYF.

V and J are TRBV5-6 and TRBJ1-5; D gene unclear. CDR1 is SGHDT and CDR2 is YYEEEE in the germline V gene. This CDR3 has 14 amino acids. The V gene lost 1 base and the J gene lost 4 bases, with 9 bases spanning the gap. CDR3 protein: CASSLRSSNQPQHF. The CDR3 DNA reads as TGTGCCAGCAGCTTGAGGAGCAGTAATCAGCCCCAGCATTTT.

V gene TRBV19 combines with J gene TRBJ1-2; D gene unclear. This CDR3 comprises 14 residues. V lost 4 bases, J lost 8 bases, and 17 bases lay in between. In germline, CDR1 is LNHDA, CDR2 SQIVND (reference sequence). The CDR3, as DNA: TGTGCCAGTAGTAGGTTCCCCACAACTCGGGGCTACACCTTC. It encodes CASSRFPTTRGYTF.

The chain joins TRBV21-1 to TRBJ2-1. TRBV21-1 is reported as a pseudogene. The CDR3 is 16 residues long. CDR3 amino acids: CASIGRIPPSYNEQFF. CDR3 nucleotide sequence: TGTGCCAGCATAGGGCGGATTCCCCCCTCCTACAATGAGCAGTTCTTC.

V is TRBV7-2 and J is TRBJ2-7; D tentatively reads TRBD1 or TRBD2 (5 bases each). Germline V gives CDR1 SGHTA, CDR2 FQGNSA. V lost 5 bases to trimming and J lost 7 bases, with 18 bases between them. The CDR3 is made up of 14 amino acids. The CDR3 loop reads CASSTTGLMGEQYF. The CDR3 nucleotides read TGTGCCAGCAGCACCACGGGGCTCATGGGGGAGCAGTACTTC.

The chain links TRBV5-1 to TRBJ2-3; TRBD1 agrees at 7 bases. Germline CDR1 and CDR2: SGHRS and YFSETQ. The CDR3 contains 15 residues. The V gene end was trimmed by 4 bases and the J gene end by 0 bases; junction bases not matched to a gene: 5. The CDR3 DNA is TGCGCCAGCAGCACGGGGACAGCTAGCACAGATACGCAGTATTTT. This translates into CASSTGTASTDTQYF.

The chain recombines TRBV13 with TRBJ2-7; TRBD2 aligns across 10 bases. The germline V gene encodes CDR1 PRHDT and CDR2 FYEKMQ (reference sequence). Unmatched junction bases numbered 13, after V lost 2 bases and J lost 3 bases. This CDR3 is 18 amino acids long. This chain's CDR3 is CASSLMVQREGLNYEQYF. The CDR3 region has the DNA TGTGCCAGCAGCTTAATGGTCCAGCGGGAGGGCTTAAACTACGAGCAGTACTTC.

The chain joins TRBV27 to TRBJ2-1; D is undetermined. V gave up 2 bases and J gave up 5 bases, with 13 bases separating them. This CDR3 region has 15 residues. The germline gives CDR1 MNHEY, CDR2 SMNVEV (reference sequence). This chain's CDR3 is CASSLGQRTNNEQFF. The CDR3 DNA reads TGTGCCAGCAGTTTAGGGCAGAGGACCAACAATGAGCAGTTCTTC.

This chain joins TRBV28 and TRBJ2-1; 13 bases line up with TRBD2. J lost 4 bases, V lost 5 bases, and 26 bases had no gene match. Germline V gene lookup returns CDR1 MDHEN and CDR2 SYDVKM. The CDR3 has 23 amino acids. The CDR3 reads CASSNAISGTGGLAGIWYNEQFF. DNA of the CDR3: TGTGCCAGCAGTAACGCCATTTCCGGGACAGGGGGACTAGCGGGAATTTGGTACAATGAGCAGTTCTTC. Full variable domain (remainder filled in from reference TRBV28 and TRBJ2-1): DVKVTQSSRYLVKRTGEKVFLECVQDMDHENMFWYRQDPGLGLRLIYFSYDVKMKEKGDIPEGYSVSREKKERFSLILESASTNQTSMYLCASSNAISGTGGLAGIWYNEQFFGPGTRLTVL.

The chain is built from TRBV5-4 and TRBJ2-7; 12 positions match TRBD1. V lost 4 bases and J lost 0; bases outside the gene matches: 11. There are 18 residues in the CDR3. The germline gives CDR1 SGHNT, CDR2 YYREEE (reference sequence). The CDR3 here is CASSIPGQGAPGSYEQYF. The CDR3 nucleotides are TGTGCCAGCAGCATCCCGGGACAGGGGGCGCCGGGCTCCTACGAGCAGTACTTC.

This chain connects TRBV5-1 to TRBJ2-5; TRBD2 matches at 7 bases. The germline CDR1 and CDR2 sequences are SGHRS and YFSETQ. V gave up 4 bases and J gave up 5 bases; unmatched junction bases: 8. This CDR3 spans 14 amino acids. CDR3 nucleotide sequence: TGCGCCAGCAGCGGTGGTAGCGGGTATGAGACCCAGTACTTC. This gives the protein CASSGGSGYETQYF.

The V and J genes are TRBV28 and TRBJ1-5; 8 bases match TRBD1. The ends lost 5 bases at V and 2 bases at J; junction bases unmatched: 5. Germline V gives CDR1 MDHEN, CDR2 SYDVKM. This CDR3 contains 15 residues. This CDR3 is CASSKTGEGNQPQHF. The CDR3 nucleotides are TGTGCCAGCAGTAAGACAGGGGAAGGCAATCAGCCCCAGCATTTT.

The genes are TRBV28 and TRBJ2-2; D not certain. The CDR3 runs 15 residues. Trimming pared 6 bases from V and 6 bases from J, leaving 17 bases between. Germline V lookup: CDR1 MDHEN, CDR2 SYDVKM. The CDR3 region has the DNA TGTGCCAGCAGCCCCGCTGGGTCTCGCGCCGGGGAGCTGTTTTTT. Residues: CASSPAGSRAGELFF.

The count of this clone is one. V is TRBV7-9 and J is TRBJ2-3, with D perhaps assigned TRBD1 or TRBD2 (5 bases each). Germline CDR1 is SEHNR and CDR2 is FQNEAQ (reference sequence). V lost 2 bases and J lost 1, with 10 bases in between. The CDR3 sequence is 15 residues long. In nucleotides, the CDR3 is TGTGCCAGCAGCTTAAATCTGGGGGGCACAGATACGCAGTATTTT. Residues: CASSLNLGGTDTQYF. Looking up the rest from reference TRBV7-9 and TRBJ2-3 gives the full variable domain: DTGVSQNPRHKITKRGQNVTFRCDPISEHNRLYWYRQTLGQGPEFLTYFQNEAQLEKSRLLSDRFSAERPKGSFSTLEIQRTEQGDSAMYLCASSLNLGGTDTQYFGPGTRLTVL.

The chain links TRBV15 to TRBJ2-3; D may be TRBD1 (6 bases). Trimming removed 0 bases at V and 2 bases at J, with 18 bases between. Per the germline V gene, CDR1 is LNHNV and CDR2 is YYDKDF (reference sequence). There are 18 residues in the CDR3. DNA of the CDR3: TGTGCCACCAGCAGAGAGCCGCTAATGCAGGGGAACACAGATACGCAGTATTTT. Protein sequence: CATSREPLMQGNTDTQYF.

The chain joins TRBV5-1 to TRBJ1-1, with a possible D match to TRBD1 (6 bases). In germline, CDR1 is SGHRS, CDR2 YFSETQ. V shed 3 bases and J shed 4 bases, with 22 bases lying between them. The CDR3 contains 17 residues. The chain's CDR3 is CASSSGSGRTVITEAFF. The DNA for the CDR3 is TGCGCCAGCAGCTCGGGAAGTGGCCGGACAGTCATCACTGAAGCTTTCTTT.

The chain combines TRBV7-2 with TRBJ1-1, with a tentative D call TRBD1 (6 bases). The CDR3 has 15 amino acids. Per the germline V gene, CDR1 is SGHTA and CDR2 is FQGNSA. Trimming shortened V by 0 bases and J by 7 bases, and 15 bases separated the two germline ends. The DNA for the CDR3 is TGTGCCAGCAGCTTAGCGGCGGAAGGGGGGAATGAAGCTTTCTTT. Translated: CASSLAAEGGNEAFF.

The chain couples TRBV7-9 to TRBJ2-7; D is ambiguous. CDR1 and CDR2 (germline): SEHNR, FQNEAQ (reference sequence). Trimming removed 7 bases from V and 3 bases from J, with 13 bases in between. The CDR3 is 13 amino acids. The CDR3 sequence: CASTSPLVYEQYF. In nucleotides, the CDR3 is TGTGCCAGCACCTCCCCCCTAGTCTACGAGCAGTACTTC.

The CDR3 spells CASSWDRPFMNTEAFF. In DNA form, the CDR3 reads TGCGCCAGCAGCTGGGACAGGCCCTTCATGAACACTGAAGCTTTCTTT. The V gene is TRBV5-1, the J gene TRBJ1-1, with 8 bases aligning to TRBD1. The trim removed 3 bases at V and 0 bases at J, leaving 7 bases unmatched. The germline V gene has CDR1 SGHRS and CDR2 YFSETQ. The length of the CDR3 is 16 residues.

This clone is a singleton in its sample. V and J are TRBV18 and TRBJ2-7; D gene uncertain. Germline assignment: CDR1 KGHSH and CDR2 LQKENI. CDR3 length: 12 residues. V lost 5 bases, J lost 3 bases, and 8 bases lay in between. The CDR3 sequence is CASSTSDYEQYF. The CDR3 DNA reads TGTGCCAGCTCAACCAGCGACTACGAGCAGTACTTC. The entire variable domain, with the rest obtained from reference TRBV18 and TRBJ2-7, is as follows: NAGVMQNPRHLVRRRGQEARLRCSPMKGHSHVYWYRQLPEEGLKFMVYLQKENIIDESGMPKERFSAEFPKEGPSILRIQQVVRGDSAAYFCASSTSDYEQYFGPGTRLTVT.